This T cell receptor (beta chain) was identified in a study of CD8+CD57+ T cells in acquired aplastic anemia. Study-level information: Recorded DNA amounts for sorted CD4+ and CD8+ cells had an average of 3.2 ug. Healthy donor CD4+ cell samples had a mean of about 10.8 million reads.

Genomic DNA served as template for TCR beta VDJ and CDR3 profiling. Via MiXCR, TCRdb re-called the reads, giving one row per CDR3 protein. Here the sample spans approximately 170,000 distinct CDR3 sequences, approximately 50% being singletons. Per the germline V gene, CDR1 is SNHLY and CDR2 is FYNNEI. The CDR3 has 13 amino acids. The junction had 7 bases not matched to a gene; V was cut back by 8 bases and J by 6 bases. As to this clonotype: Its antigen remains unknown.

Whole-study findings and limits: The same twenty-nine CD8+ CDR3 sequences occurred in patients and in controls.

The chain links TRBV2 to TRBJ1-5, with 7 bases aligning to TRBD1. The TCR comes from a human donor in good health, serving as a control. Material: sorted CD4+, CD8+, or CD8+CD57+ T cells (not recorded which) from PBMCs. The CDR3 spells CASGQVASQPQHF. DNA of the CDR3: TGTGCCAGCGGACAGGTAGCAAGTCAGCCCCAGCATTTT. Together with reference TRBV2 and TRBJ1-5, the CDR3 gives the full variable domain: EPEVTQTPSHQVTQMGQEVILRCVPISNHLYFYWYRQILGQKVEFLVSFYNNEISEKSEIFDDQFSVERPDGSNFTLKIRSTKLEDSAMYFCASGQVASQPQHFGDGTRLSIL.